This TCR beta chain was captured in a study of response to subunit inactivated influenza vaccine. The CDR3 has 14 amino acids. Germline CDR1 reads WSHSY; CDR2 reads SAAADI. Germline trimming cut 6 bases from V and 6 bases from J; bases unmatched to any gene: 6. Each CDR3 protein is one row after TCRdb ran MiXCR on the RT-PCR reads. Here the sample spans some 150,000 distinct CDR3 sequences, approximately 12% being singletons. This sample was also put to use in a study of T cells expressing NK-cell markers. From that study: In generating TCR beta cDNA, 5'RACE template switching with UMIs was used. All TCR beta repertoires analysed originated from sorted CD3+CD56+NKG2C+, CD3+CD56+NKG2C- and CD3+CD56-NKG2C+ T cells. Just one sequenced donor of eight was HCMV-seronegative, while seven were seropositive. With an anti-gamma-delta TCR antibody, sorting in several experiments was kept to alpha-beta TCR T cells.

The source of this sequence is a man in his forties or fifties who received an inactivated influenza vaccine. Source: CD8+ T cells sorted from PBMCs, taken about 13 days after vaccination. The chain recombines TRBV10-2 with TRBJ2-1; 9 bases are shared with TRBD2. CDR3 nucleotide sequence: TGCGCCAGCAGCGTGTATAGCGGGGGCAATGAGCAGTTCTTC. This gives the protein CASSVYSGGNEQFF.